Following are 26 T cell receptor beta chains from one sample sequenced in a study of T cell repertoires in cytomegalovirus infection. TCRdb fed the reads into MiXCR, producing one record per CDR3 protein. The data show hundreds of thousands of distinct CDR3 sequences, with 9.6% seen just once and approximately 2.4% held by the top ten. Sequenced input: PBMCs. Receptors originate from a human donor in good health (CMV status not recorded). Some clones in this sample may be carry-over from other donors' samples.

The chain joins TRBV11-2 to TRBJ2-5; D call uncertain. The germline V gene encodes CDR1 SGHAT and CDR2 FQNNGV. This CDR3 has 13 residues. The V gene lost 4 bases and the J gene lost 5 bases, with 11 bases spanning the gap. CDR3 protein: CASSSWAGETQYF. CDR3 DNA: TGTGCCAGCAGCTCGTGGGCCGGGGAGACCCAGTACTTC.

This clonotype was found many times. The chain employs TRBV6-5 and TRBJ1-1; D possibly corresponds to TRBD1 (6 bases). The CDR3 length is 17 residues. Per the germline V gene, CDR1 is MNHEY and CDR2 is SVGAGI. Trimming cost V 0 bases and J 4 bases, with 18 bases left between them. The CDR3, as DNA: TGTGCCAGCAGTTACTCGACAGGCGTACCGGGAACCACTGAAGCTTTCTTT. Its protein is CASSYSTGVPGTTEAFF.

This clonotype was recorded many times. The chain is built from TRBV12-3 or TRBV12-4 and TRBJ2-7; 7 bases match TRBD1. V shed 3 bases, J shed 3 bases, and the junction held 11 bases outside the gene matches. This CDR3 comprises 16 residues. This CDR3 reads CASSFFRDSADYEQYF. The CDR3 DNA sequence: TGTGCCAGCAGTTTCTTCAGGGACAGCGCTGACTACGAGCAGTACTTC.

As concerns this clonotype: It may be a read error: a sequence one base away is much more abundant. The CDR3 region has the DNA TGTGCCAGCAGCAAAACTACAGTGCGATATGGCTACATCTTC. Residues: CASSKTTVRYGYIF. The rearrangement joins TRBV9 to TRBJ1-2; D is unresolved. The CDR3 is 14 amino acids. The germline V gene has CDR1 SGDLS and CDR2 YYNGEE.

Ten or more counts support this clonotype. This chain uses TRBV7-9 with TRBJ1-2; unclear D gene. Germline assignment: CDR1 SEHNR and CDR2 FQNEAQ (reference sequence). Between the trimmed V and J ends, which lost 5 bases and 8 bases, there was a span of 15 bases. The CDR3 totals 13 residues. The CDR3 protein is CASSSSGVWGYTF. The DNA for the CDR3 is TGTGCCAGCAGCAGTAGCGGGGTTTGGGGCTACACCTTC.

The gene calls are TRBV20-1 and TRBJ1-2; D unclear. V gave up 6 bases and J gave up 2 bases, with 13 bases separating them. The CDR3 loop spans 13 amino acids. Germline-derived CDR1 and CDR2 are DFQATT and SNEGSKA (reference sequence). For the CDR3, the DNA is TGCAGTGCCATTTACCCAGTCAACTATGGCTACACCTTC. It encodes CSAIYPVNYGYTF.

In this sample, this clonotype turned up many times. This chain links TRBV6-1 with TRBJ2-7; 7 nucleotides align to TRBD2. This CDR3 is built from 13 residues. V shed 7 bases and J 3 bases; nucleotides not matched to a gene: 6. Germline CDR1 is MNHNS and CDR2 is SASEGT. The DNA for the CDR3 is TGTGCCAGCACCGTTCGGGGGGTCTACGAGCAGTACTTC. Encoded protein: CASTVRGVYEQYF.

This clonotype was seen repeatedly, ten times or more. The chain has TRBV28 and TRBJ1-5; no reliable D call. Trimming pared 5 bases from V and 5 bases from J, leaving 4 bases between. Per the germline V gene, CDR1 is MDHEN and CDR2 is SYDVKM. The CDR3 totals 11 residues. The CDR3 sequence is CASSTHQPQHF. Written as DNA, the CDR3 is TGTGCCAGCAGTACACATCAGCCCCAGCATTTT.

This clonotype has a count of ten or more. CDR3 sequence reads: CSVDPVNYGYTF. Here the CDR3 DNA reads TGCAGCGTTGACCCTGTTAACTATGGCTACACCTTC. The chain links TRBV29-1 to TRBJ1-2, with D uncertain. V was pared by 3 bases and J by 1 base, with 6 bases between. The CDR3 has 12 residues. In germline, CDR1 is SQVTM, CDR2 ANQGSEA.

The chain employs TRBV10-3 and TRBJ2-2, with D maybe TRBD2 (5 bases). The CDR3 runs 14 residues. Germline V gives CDR1 ENHRY, CDR2 SYGVKD. V lost 4 bases, J lost 4 bases, and 10 bases lay in between. The DNA of the CDR3 is TGTGCCATCAGTGGACGTGAGGGCACCGGGGAGCTGTTTTTT. As protein: CAISGREGTGELFF.

Many counts were recorded for this clonotype. V is TRBV7-2 and J is TRBJ2-5, with a tentative D call TRBD2 (5 bases). The V gene lost 0 bases and the J gene lost 10 bases, with 6 bases spanning the gap. The CDR3 has 11 residues. Germline-derived CDR1 and CDR2 are SGHTA and FQGNSA. The CDR3 DNA follows: TGTGCCAGCAGCTTAGCCGCGGGCCAGTACTTC. This sequence encodes CASSLAAGQYF.

This clonotype was seen at least ten times. The rearrangement joins TRBV7-9 to TRBJ2-7; D perhaps matches TRBD1 (5 bases). V lost 4 bases to trimming and J lost 6 bases, with 10 bases between them. CDR3 size: 12 residues. The germline gives CDR1 SEHNR, CDR2 FQNEAQ (reference sequence). This CDR3 is CASSSTVAEQYV. CDR3 in DNA: TGTGCCAGCAGCTCGACAGTCGCCGAGCAGTACGTC.

This clonotype has a handful of counts. The V call is TRBV7-8, the J call TRBJ2-2; D is possibly TRBD2 (5 bases). The germline V gene has CDR1 SGHVS and CDR2 FQNEAQ. The CDR3 consists of 13 residues. V was cut by 5 bases and J by 7 bases, with 11 bases left in between. The CDR3 sequence is CASSRLSGGELFF. CDR3 in DNA: TGTGCCAGCAGCAGGCTCAGCGGCGGGGAGCTGTTTTTT.

This clonotype was recorded many times. V is TRBV7-6 and J is TRBJ2-1; 8 bases align to TRBD2. Germline V lookup: CDR1 SGHVS, CDR2 FNYEAQ. This CDR3 is 15 amino acids long. V shed 1 base and J 7 bases; nucleotides not matched to a gene: 6. The CDR3 is CASSLEFTSGNEQFF. In DNA, the CDR3 is TGTGCCAGCAGCTTAGAGTTTACTAGCGGAAATGAGCAGTTCTTC.

This clonotype has a count of ten or more. V usage is TRBV6-1 and J usage is TRBJ2-1; 10 positions agree with TRBD2. Losses at the gene ends were 8 bases for V and 6 bases for J; bases not matched to a gene: 7. The CDR3 loop spans 14 amino acids. In germline, CDR1 is MNHNS, CDR2 SASEGT. CDR3 DNA sequence: TGTGCCAGCGAGAAGCGGGGGGGCGGCAATGAGCAGTTCTTC. As protein: CASEKRGGGNEQFF.

This clonotype was counted ten times or more. This chain joins TRBV25-1 and TRBJ1-6; tentatively, D is TRBD1 (5 bases). The CDR3 extends over 16 amino acids. The germline V and J ends were trimmed by 0 bases and 10 bases, with 16 bases remaining between them. Germline CDR1 and CDR2: MGHDK and SYGVNS. The CDR3 loop reads CASSEYWGVAGSPLHF. CDR3 sequence (DNA): TGTGCCAGCAGTGAATATTGGGGGGTAGCTGGGTCACCCCTCCACTTT.

Note on this clonotype: Possible read error: a much larger clone is one base away. The conserved phenylalanine or tryptophan normally closing the CDR3 is absent here, so this likely arose from a read error. This chain joins TRBV28 and TRBJ2-3; 11 bases are shared with TRBD1. Germline CDR1 reads MDHEN; CDR2 reads SYDVKM. This CDR3 has 13 amino acids. After removal of 11 bases from V and 3 bases from J, the junction contained 4 bases not matched to a gene. The CDR3 here is CAYGTGGTDTQYY. Written as DNA, the CDR3 is TGTGCCTACGGGACAGGGGGAACAGATACGCAGTATTAT.

At least ten counts were recorded for this clonotype. V and J are TRBV3-1 and TRBJ2-1, with TRBD2 matching 7 bases. CDR1 and CDR2 from the germline V gene are LGHDT and YNNKEL (reference sequence). The CDR3 is 15 residues long. J lost 2 bases, V lost 0 bases, and 1 base had no gene match. The CDR3 sequence: CASSQEAGPYNEQFF. CDR3 bases: TGTGCCAGCAGCCAAGAAGCGGGGCCCTACAATGAGCAGTTCTTC.

This clonotype has just a few counts. The rearrangement links TRBV23-1 to TRBJ2-4; TRBD1 or TRBD2 may be the D gene (5 bases each). TRBV23-1 is an ORF, and what it does is uncertain. The CDR3 spans 16 residues. V was shortened by 2 bases and J by 0 bases, with 11 bases between the two germline ends. The CDR3, as DNA: TGCGCCAGCAGTCAAAAAGGGGACCTAGCCAAAAACATTCAGTACTTC. Protein sequence: CASSQKGDLAKNIQYF.

This clonotype was recorded many times. The chain carries TRBV5-1 and TRBJ2-7; D unresolved. CDR1 and CDR2 (germline): SGHRS, YFSETQ. V was cut by 2 bases and J by 0 bases, with 12 bases left in between. The CDR3 has 15 residues. This CDR3 is CASSFDDFSSYEQYF. The CDR3 coding sequence is TGCGCCAGCAGCTTTGACGACTTTAGCTCCTACGAGCAGTACTTC.

This clonotype has only a few counts. The chain employs TRBV3-1 and TRBJ1-5; 7 positions agree with TRBD1. The CDR3 loop spans 15 amino acids. Germline-derived CDR1 and CDR2 are LGHDT and YNNKEL (reference sequence). V was pared by 4 bases and J by 7 bases, with 10 bases of the junction left unmatched. CDR3 amino acids: CASSRGTGEEQPQHF. CDR3 coding DNA: TGTGCCAGCAGCCGCGGAACAGGGGAAGAGCAGCCCCAGCATTTT. The full variable domain, rest sourced from reference TRBV3-1 and TRBJ1-5, is DTAVSQTPKYLVTQMGNDKSIKCEQNLGHDTMYWYKQDSKKFLKIMFSYNNKELIINETVPNRFSPKSPDKAHLNLHINSLELGDSAVYFCASSRGTGEEQPQHFGDGTRLSIL.

This clonotype was recorded at least ten times. This sequence joins TRBV5-5 and TRBJ2-2; TRBD1 matches 7 bases. Germline CDR1 SGHKS, CDR2 YYEKEE (reference sequence). Germline trimming cut 4 bases from V and 1 base from J; bases unmatched to any gene: 13. The CDR3 runs 18 residues. This chain's CDR3 is CASSAGTAYRGNTGELFF. CDR3 DNA sequence: TGTGCCAGCAGCGCCGGGACAGCCTATCGGGGGAACACCGGGGAGCTGTTTTTT.

This clonotype was detected only a few times. This chain joins TRBV6-2 or TRBV6-3 and TRBJ2-7, with D perhaps assigned TRBD1 or TRBD2 (5 bases each). V was shortened by 3 bases and J by 3 bases, with 18 bases between the two germline ends. The CDR3 covers 16 residues. CDR1 is MNHEY, CDR2 SVGEGT, per germline. The chain's CDR3 is CASSYSDRDPDYEQYV. In nucleotides, the CDR3 is TGTGCCAGCAGTTATTCCGACCGGGACCCGGACTACGAGCAGTACGTC.

Many counts were recorded for this clonotype. The chain couples TRBV24-1 to TRBJ2-5, with D perhaps TRBD2 (6 bases). V gave up 0 bases and J gave up 5 bases, with 18 bases separating them. Germline V gives CDR1 KGHDR, CDR2 SFDVKD. This CDR3 has 17 residues. CDR3 sequence reads: CATSDLWRGYIGETQYF. The CDR3 DNA reads TGTGCCACCAGTGATTTGTGGCGGGGATACATTGGTGAGACCCAGTACTTC.

The chain carries TRBV4-2 and TRBJ2-1; 8 nucleotides match TRBD2. The CDR3 length is 16 residues. Trimming cost V 6 bases and J 7 bases; bases outside gene matches: 14. From germline, CDR1 is LGHNA and CDR2 YNFKEQ. CDR3 nucleotide sequence: TGTGCCAGCAGTCAACTTACGGGGGGGCCTAATAATGAGCAGTTCTTC. Translation: CASSQLTGGPNNEQFF.

Only a few counts were recorded for this clonotype. The chain recombines TRBV6-2 or TRBV6-3 with TRBJ2-2; the D is unclear. Trimming shortened V by 3 bases and J by 10 bases, and 15 bases separated the two germline ends. The CDR3 extends over 14 amino acids. Germline V gene data show CDR1 as MNHEY and CDR2 as SVGEGT. The CDR3 region has the DNA TGTGCCAGCAGTTATAGGGTAGAACACCCGGAGCTGTTTTTT. Amino acids: CASSYRVEHPELFF.